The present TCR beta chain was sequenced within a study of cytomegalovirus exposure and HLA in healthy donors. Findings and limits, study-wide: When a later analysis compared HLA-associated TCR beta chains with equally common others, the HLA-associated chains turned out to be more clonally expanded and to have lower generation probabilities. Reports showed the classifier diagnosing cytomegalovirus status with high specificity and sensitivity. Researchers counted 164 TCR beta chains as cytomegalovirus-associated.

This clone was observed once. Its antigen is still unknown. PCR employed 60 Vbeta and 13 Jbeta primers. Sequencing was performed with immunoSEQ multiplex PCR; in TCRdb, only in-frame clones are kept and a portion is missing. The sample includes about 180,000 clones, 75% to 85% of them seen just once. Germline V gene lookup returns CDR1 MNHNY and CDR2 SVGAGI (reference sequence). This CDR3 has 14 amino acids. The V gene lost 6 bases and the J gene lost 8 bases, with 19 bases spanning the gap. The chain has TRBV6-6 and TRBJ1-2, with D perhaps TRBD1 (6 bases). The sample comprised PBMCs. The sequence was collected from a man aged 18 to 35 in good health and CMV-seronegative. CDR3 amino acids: CASRAITGIGGYTF. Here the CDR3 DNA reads TGTGCCAGCAGGGCCATCACAGGGATCGGGGGCTACACCTTC.